Each of the 18 T cell receptor beta chains below was sequenced from the same sample in a study of CD8 T cells in ankylosing spondylitis (dated by TCRdb to between 2016 and 2019). Libraries were constructed by 5' RACE. TCRdb lists the instrument as Illumina HiSeq 2500. TCRdb cleaned the public reads at Q25 with fastp, built clones with MiXCR and kept in-frame beta chains. Identical CDR3 proteins give one entry, which carries the most common genes and DNA. For this sample there are under 300,000 distinct CDR3 sequences; about 10% appear just once. Of the sample, about 2.5% is held by the ten largest clones. Sequences were obtained from blood, either unsorted or a sorted T cell fraction (not recorded which). These receptors all come from a male donor with ankylosing spondylitis or in good health (not recorded which).

This clonotype was observed many times. J is TRBJ2-4 and V is TRBV20-1, with unresolved D. V was pared by 0 bases and J by 0 bases, with 15 bases between. The CDR3 length is 17 residues. Germline V gene sequence: CDR1 DFQATT, CDR2 SNEGSKA (reference sequence). The CDR3 region is CSARDVGLSPAKNIQYF. Written as DNA, the CDR3 is TGCAGTGCTAGAGATGTGGGCCTTTCACCAGCCAAAAACATTCAGTACTTC.

This clonotype was detected many times. The CDR3 sequence is CASSQTGDPYNEQFF. The CDR3 DNA follows: TGTGCCAGTAGTCAGACAGGGGATCCCTACAATGAGCAGTTCTTC. The genes are TRBV19 and TRBJ2-1; 8 bases line up with TRBD1. The germline gives CDR1 LNHDA, CDR2 SQIVND (reference sequence). The CDR3 runs to 15 residues. J was trimmed by 2 bases and V by 5 bases; bases with no gene match: 5.

The chain carries TRBV4-2 and TRBJ2-6; the D gene is possibly TRBD2 (5 bases). V was shortened by 0 bases and J by 2 bases, with 8 bases between the two germline ends. The CDR3 consists of 16 residues. Looked up from germline, CDR1 is LGHNA and CDR2 is YNFKEQ. CDR3 region: CASSQDAGAGANVLTF. In nucleotides, the CDR3 is TGTGCCAGCAGCCAAGATGCGGGTGCTGGGGCCAACGTCCTGACTTTC.

This clonotype showed up many times. This chain's CDR3 is CACGTSGFTDTQYF. CDR3 DNA: TGTGCCTGCGGGACTAGCGGTTTCACAGATACGCAGTATTTT. The chain employs TRBV30 and TRBJ2-3; TRBD2 aligns across 11 bases. Germline V gives CDR1 GTSNPN, CDR2 SVGIG (reference sequence). Trimming at V came to 6 bases and at J to 2 bases, leaving 4 bases not matched to a gene. This CDR3 is built from 14 residues.

This clonotype was detected ten times or more. At one end the junction does not follow the germline gene, possibly because of a read error. The chain links TRBV7-9 to TRBJ1-3; D gene ambiguous. Germline lookup yields CDR1 SEHNR and CDR2 FQNEAQ (reference sequence). CDR3 length: 14 amino acids. Here the CDR3 DNA reads TGTGCCAGCAGTTTAGGAGGTGCAGGAAACACCATATATTTT. Protein product: CASSLGGAGNTIYF.

This clonotype appeared many times. Here the CDR3 reads CASSAFGQGAPEQYF. CDR3 bases: TGTGCCAGCTCGGCCTTTGGACAGGGGGCGCCCGAGCAGTACTTC. The V call is TRBV12-3 or TRBV12-4, the J call TRBJ2-7, with TRBD1 matching 11 bases. With 8 bases clipped from V and 6 bases from J, the junction kept 12 bases outside the gene matches. The CDR3 contains 15 residues.

The table lists this clonotype with many counts. V usage is TRBV7-9 and J usage is TRBJ2-5; 8 nucleotides align to TRBD1. Germline trimming cut 6 bases from V and 5 bases from J; bases unmatched to any gene: 11. Germline loops: CDR1 SEHNR, CDR2 FQNEAQ (reference sequence). The CDR3 is made up of 15 amino acids. The CDR3 loop reads CASRPRQGAGETQYF. The CDR3 DNA follows: TGTGCCAGCAGGCCACGGCAGGGGGCTGGGGAGACCCAGTACTTC.

This chain links TRBV7-2 with TRBJ2-7; TRBD2 is a possible D gene (6 bases). CDR1 is SGHTA, CDR2 FQGNSA, per germline. V lost 5 bases and J 0 bases, leaving 14 bases between the germline ends. This CDR3 is 15 amino acids long. CDR3 DNA sequence: TGTGCCAGCAGCGAAGTAGCGGCGAGCTCCTACGAGCAGTACTTC. Translation gives CASSEVAASSYEQYF.

The sample holds many counts of this clonotype. V usage is TRBV4-1 and J usage is TRBJ1-1; D perhaps matches TRBD1 (6 bases). From germline, CDR1 is MGHRA and CDR2 YSYEKL. The length of the CDR3 is 14 residues. V lost 0 bases and J 11 bases, leaving 16 bases between the germline ends. CDR3 amino acids: CASSQEGLGGEAFF. The CDR3 nucleotides are TGCGCCAGCAGCCAAGAAGGGCTAGGGGGGGAGGCTTTCTTT.

This clonotype was seen at least ten times. This chain connects TRBV6-1 to TRBJ2-5; possible D gene TRBD2, 5 bases. V shed 3 bases and J shed 2 bases, with 13 bases lying between them. Germline assignment: CDR1 MNHNS and CDR2 SASEGT. This CDR3 has 15 amino acids. The CDR3 DNA reads TGTGCCAGCAGTGAGGGGAGCTCATATCAAGAGACCCAGTACTTC. The encoded protein is CASSEGSSYQETQYF.

In this sample, this clonotype turned up many times. The chain combines TRBV3-1 with TRBJ2-7, with TRBD2 matching 13 bases. The CDR3 extends over 16 amino acids. Germline values: CDR1 LGHDT, CDR2 YNNKEL (reference sequence). V shed 0 bases and J 6 bases; nucleotides not matched to a gene: 5. The CDR3 nucleotides read TGTGCCAGCAGCCAAGAGGGACTAGCGGGACCGGGCGAGCAGTACTTC. It codes for CASSQEGLAGPGEQYF.

This clonotype was observed many times. V and J are TRBV6-4 and TRBJ1-2; TRBD1 agrees at 7 bases. Trimming took 2 bases from V and 6 from J; bases not matched to a gene: 9. The CDR3 length is 15 residues. CDR1 is MRHNA and CDR2 is SNTAGT in the germline V gene. CDR3: CASSDMTGSGHGYTF. CDR3 coding DNA: TGTGCCAGCAGTGACATGACAGGGAGCGGGCATGGCTACACCTTC.

Concerning this clonotype itself: This may stem from a read error, because a much larger clone lies one nucleotide away. The rearrangement joins TRBV7-8 to TRBJ2-7, with 9 positions matching TRBD2. The CDR3 extends over 14 amino acids. Germline V gene lookup returns CDR1 SGHVS and CDR2 FQNEAQ. V shed 3 bases, J shed 6 bases, and the junction held 6 bases outside the gene matches. The CDR3 DNA is TGTGCCAGCAGCTTTAGCGGGAGATCCCCCGAGCAGTACTTC. Protein sequence: CASSFSGRSPEQYF.

This clonotype has ten or more counts. The chain has TRBV30 and TRBJ1-1; no definite D call. Trimming left V 2 bases short and J 1 base short, with 5 bases between. Germline V gene sequence: CDR1 GTSNPN, CDR2 SVGIG (reference sequence). There are 12 residues in the CDR3. CDR3 nucleotide sequence: TGTGCCTGGAGTATTGGGAACACTGAAGCTTTCTTT. Protein sequence: CAWSIGNTEAFF.

This clonotype occurred many times. The genes are TRBV12-3 or TRBV12-4 and TRBJ2-2; 13 positions agree with TRBD2. J was trimmed by 7 bases and V by 6 bases; bases with no gene match: 8. CDR3 length: 16 residues. The CDR3 spells CASRSGTSGVDGELFF. The CDR3 DNA follows: TGTGCCAGCAGATCCGGGACTAGCGGGGTCGACGGGGAGCTGTTTTTT.

The chain has TRBV5-1 and TRBJ2-7; 8 positions agree with TRBD2. This CDR3 spans 15 amino acids. Looked up from germline, CDR1 is SGHRS and CDR2 is YFSETQ. V trimming: 5 bases; J trimming: 6 bases; junction bases outside the gene matches: 13. This chain's CDR3 is CASSHGLAVSGEQYF. The CDR3, as DNA: TGCGCCAGCAGTCACGGACTAGCTGTTTCGGGCGAGCAGTACTTC.

There are a few counts of this clonotype. V is TRBV5-1 and J is TRBJ1-1; 8 bases match TRBD1. In germline, CDR1 is SGHRS, CDR2 YFSETQ. This CDR3 comprises 13 residues. J gave up 5 bases and V 7 bases, and 7 bases lay outside the gene matches. The CDR3 region has the DNA TGCGCCAGCGTCGACAGGGGAACGACTGAAGCTTTCTTT. As protein: CASVDRGTTEAFF.

This clonotype was seen a few times. The rearrangement links TRBV7-9 to TRBJ1-1; 7 bases are shared with TRBD1. Trimming removed 5 bases from V and 4 bases from J; junction bases left unmatched: 4. From germline, CDR1 is SEHNR and CDR2 FQNEAQ (reference sequence). The CDR3 loop spans 13 amino acids. The CDR3 spells CASSLKGATEAFF. CDR3 DNA: TGTGCCAGCAGCCTTAAGGGGGCCACTGAAGCTTTCTTT.